The 15 T cell receptor beta chains in this list originate from one sample, sequenced in a study of CD8 T cells in Susac syndrome. RNA was extracted with the RNeasy kit, and a quantity of about 0.5 to 1 ug was reverse transcribed using random hexamers. MiXCR, run by TCRdb on the immunoSEQ multiplex PCR reads, gives a single entry per CDR3 protein. The sample consists of 95,000 to 150,000 distinct CDR3 sequences, around 94% of them appearing once. Sequencing used CD8+ T cells from PBMCs. These receptor sequences come from a human donor with Susac syndrome.

The chain combines TRBV6-6 with TRBJ2-5, with TRBD2 as a possible D gene (6 bases). V was pared by 8 bases and J by 1 base, with 11 bases between. Looked up from germline, CDR1 is MNHNY and CDR2 is SVGAGI (reference sequence). The CDR3 loop spans 13 amino acids. CDR3 bases: TGTGCCAGCGGTCCGGGGGTCCAAGAGACCCAGTACTTC. This encodes CASGPGVQETQYF.

J is TRBJ1-5 and V is TRBV7-2, with no clear D. In germline, CDR1 is SGHTA, CDR2 FQGNSA. The V and J ends lost 0 bases and 10 bases respectively, with 4 bases between them. The CDR3 spans 11 residues. This chain's CDR3 is CASSLAGPQHF. The CDR3 DNA reads as TGTGCCAGCAGCTTAGCTGGACCCCAGCATTTT.

V is TRBV7-9 and J is TRBJ2-3; 9 bases agree with TRBD2. The length of the CDR3 is 15 residues. Losses at the gene ends were 5 bases for V and 2 bases for J; bases not matched to a gene: 5. The germline V gene has CDR1 SEHNR and CDR2 FQNEAQ (reference sequence). CDR3 sequence reads: CASSHIAGATDTQYF. The DNA of the CDR3 is TGTGCCAGCAGCCACATAGCGGGGGCCACAGATACGCAGTATTTT.

V gene TRBV2 combines with J gene TRBJ1-2, with D hard to call. Between the trimmed V and J ends, which lost 2 bases and 0 bases, there was a span of 13 bases. CDR3 length: 16 residues. Looked up from germline, CDR1 is SNHLY and CDR2 is FYNNEI. CDR3 protein: CASSETDWRANYGYTF. The CDR3 DNA reads TGTGCCAGCAGTGAAACGGACTGGCGAGCTAACTATGGCTACACCTTC.

A word on this clonotype: Germline and junction disagree at one end, which may indicate a read error. V gene TRBV12-3 or TRBV12-4 combines with J gene TRBJ2-5; tentative D call: TRBD2 (5 bases). The CDR3 consists of 14 residues. The CDR3 region has the DNA TGTGCCAGCAGTGTAGCGTCCTCTCAAGAGACCCAGTACTTC. This sequence encodes CASSVASSQETQYF.

V is TRBV29-1 and J is TRBJ2-7, with D maybe TRBD2 (6 bases). The germline CDR1 and CDR2 sequences are SQVTM and ANQGSEA. Trimming took off 6 bases at V and 0 bases at J, with 15 bases between the two ends. The CDR3 length is 14 residues. This CDR3 reads CSVRVVGGSYEQYF. CDR3 coding DNA: TGCAGCGTGAGGGTCGTGGGGGGCTCCTACGAGCAGTACTTC.

The V and J genes are TRBV9 and TRBJ2-2, with D hard to call. The V end was cut by 6 bases, the J end by 3 bases, with 9 bases between. The germline V gene has CDR1 SGDLS and CDR2 YYNGEE. The CDR3 runs 13 residues. The CDR3 protein is CASTRTDTGELFF. CDR3 bases: TGTGCCAGCACTCGGACGGACACCGGGGAGCTGTTTTTT.

This clonotype was seen only once. This sequence joins TRBV27 and TRBJ2-5, with D hard to call. The CDR3 runs to 15 residues. Germline V lookup: CDR1 MNHEY, CDR2 SMNVEV (reference sequence). The V and J ends lost 3 bases and 2 bases respectively, with 13 bases between them. The CDR3 sequence: CASSLGDFSQETQYF. CDR3 DNA: TGTGCCAGCAGTTTGGGCGACTTTTCGCAAGAGACCCAGTACTTC.

The J gene is TRBJ1-1, the V gene TRBV7-9, with TRBD1 matching 7 bases. Per the germline V gene, CDR1 is SEHNR and CDR2 is FQNEAQ (reference sequence). This CDR3 comprises 14 residues. V shed 5 bases and J 1 base; nucleotides not matched to a gene: 4. CDR3 DNA: TGTGCCAGCAGCGGGGGACAGACGAACACTGAAGCTTTCTTT. Amino acid sequence: CASSGGQTNTEAFF.

The chain has TRBV7-9 and TRBJ1-5; D unresolved. V lost 5 bases to trimming and J lost 9 bases, with 11 bases between them. From germline, CDR1 is SEHNR and CDR2 FQNEAQ (reference sequence). The CDR3 totals 12 residues. The CDR3: CASSHGVRPQHF. Written as DNA, the CDR3 is TGTGCCAGCAGCCACGGGGTGCGGCCCCAGCATTTT.

The rearrangement uses TRBV5-4 and TRBJ2-7; no clear D gene. CDR1 SGHNT and CDR2 YYREEE come from the germline V gene (reference sequence). The V end lost 0 bases, the J end lost 5 bases, and 3 bases lay between the germline ends. The CDR3 is 11 amino acids. CDR3 nucleotide sequence: TGTGCCAGCAGCTTGGATGACGAGCAGTACTTC. It codes for CASSLDDEQYF.

The gene calls are TRBV4-1 and TRBJ2-7; D ambiguous. The CDR3 contains 14 residues. Trimming pared 4 bases from V and 3 bases from J, leaving 13 bases between. CDR1 is MGHRA, CDR2 YSYEKL, per germline. The CDR3 reads CASSPVPGNYEQYF. Here the CDR3 DNA reads TGCGCCAGCAGCCCGGTCCCAGGAAACTACGAGCAGTACTTC.

This chain joins TRBV11-2 and TRBJ2-1; D is possibly TRBD1 (5 bases). The CDR3 extends over 15 amino acids. Trimming took 6 bases from V and 2 from J, leaving 14 bases between them. Germline V gives CDR1 SGHAT, CDR2 FQNNGV. DNA of the CDR3: TGTGCCAGCAGTATCCCATGGGGCACCTACAATGAGCAGTTCTTC. Translating gives CASSIPWGTYNEQFF.

The chain has TRBV6-1 and TRBJ2-3; TRBD2 aligns across 10 bases. From germline, CDR1 is MNHNS and CDR2 SASEGT. The CDR3 is 15 residues long. Unmatched junction bases numbered 6, after V lost 5 bases and J lost 4 bases. The CDR3 coding sequence is TGTGCCAGCAGTTCCAAGCGGGGGGGCGCAGATACGCAGTATTTT. Translation gives CASSSKRGGADTQYF.

The chain has TRBV29-1 and TRBJ1-4; D is unclear. Trimming removed 7 bases from V and 2 bases from J, with 14 bases in between. CDR1 is SQVTM, CDR2 ANQGSEA, per germline. CDR3 length: 14 amino acids. The CDR3 sequence: CSGVNAGTNEKLFF. As DNA, the CDR3 is TGCAGCGGAGTAAATGCGGGTACTAATGAAAAACTGTTTTTT.